Sequencing of this T cell receptor (beta chain) was carried out in a study of radiation and T cells in renal cell carcinoma. V gave up 0 bases and J gave up 1 base, with 3 bases separating them. The CDR3 sequence is 13 residues long. Germline CDR1 and CDR2: MNHEY and SVGAGI. This clone was counted a few times. As yet, its antigen is unknown. The table came from immunoSEQ multiplex PCR; TCRdb's copy has only in-frame clones and leaves some out. This sample has some 130,000 clones; about 88% occur once, and the top ten carry 5% to 6%. General study findings and limits: In blood, top tumor clones expanded by 2 weeks, shrinking by 4. Without pretreatment biopsies, baseline tumor clonotype presence was undetermined.

Time point specified: blood 2 weeks post-SBRT. The treatment here: 15 Gy SBRT to primary tumor, nephrectomy 4 weeks later. The patient's renal cell carcinoma had clear cell pathology. This TCR was recovered from a woman in her sixties or seventies with renal cell carcinoma. This sample comprised blood, obtained from a patient whose treatment included radiotherapy and nephrectomy. The chain is built from TRBV6-5 and TRBJ1-1; no clear D gene. The CDR3 reads CASSYSENTEAFF. The CDR3 DNA reads TGTGCCAGCAGTTACTCAGAGAACACTGAAGCTTTCTTT.